These 23 T cell receptor beta chains came from one sample sequenced in a study of blood T cells in healthy people across ages. A second PCR, run for about 7 to 11 cycles, used a sample-barcoded 5' primer plus a J-beta primer mix. TCRdb re-analysed the 5' RACE reads in MiXCR, keeping a single row per CDR3 protein. Of approximately 800,000 distinct CDR3 sequences in the sample, less than 80% are singletons; the top ten hold roughly 25%. Sequenced sample: blood. The receptors were gathered from a young man in good health.

The rearrangement joins TRBV20-1 to TRBJ2-1; 12 bases are a match to TRBD2. Trimming at V came to 5 bases and at J to 3 bases, leaving 2 bases not matched to a gene. The germline V gene encodes CDR1 DFQATT and CDR2 SNEGSKA (reference sequence). This CDR3 has 14 residues. This CDR3 is CSALTSGGYNEQFF. In DNA, the CDR3 is TGCAGTGCTCTGACTAGCGGGGGCTACAATGAGCAGTTCTTC.

The gene calls are TRBV10-3 and TRBJ2-3; weak D call: TRBD2 (7 bases). The length of the CDR3 is 15 residues. The germline V gene encodes CDR1 ENHRY and CDR2 SYGVKD. V lost 3 bases to trimming and J lost 3 bases, with 13 bases between them. The DNA of the CDR3 is TGTGCCATCAGTGAAGGCAGGGGAGGGACAGATACGCAGTATTTT. Amino acids: CAISEGRGGTDTQYF.

The rearrangement uses TRBV7-2 and TRBJ2-5; a possible D gene is TRBD1 (6 bases). The V gene lost 1 base and the J gene lost 2 bases, with 17 bases spanning the gap. The V gene's germline CDR1 is SGHTA and CDR2 FQGNSA. The CDR3 length is 17 residues. The CDR3 is CASSLVGAGKRQETQYF. CDR3 nucleotides: TGTGCCAGCAGCTTAGTGGGGGCAGGGAAACGACAAGAGACCCAGTACTTC.

The chain joins TRBV12-5 to TRBJ2-1, with D possibly matching TRBD2 (5 bases). The germline CDR1 and CDR2 sequences are LGHNT and FRNRAP. Trimming took off 0 bases at V and 0 bases at J, with 12 bases between the two ends. CDR3 length: 17 amino acids. As DNA, the CDR3 is TGTGCTAGTGGTTTGGTACTAGGGCGGAGCTCCTACAATGAGCAGTTCTTC. Its protein product is CASGLVLGRSSYNEQFF.

With regard to this clonotype: One end of the junction does not line up with germline, which may come from a read error. The chain recombines TRBV5-4 with TRBJ2-7; 10 bases are shared with TRBD1. Germline V gene data show CDR1 as SGHNT and CDR2 as YYREEE (reference sequence). The CDR3 consists of 15 residues. CDR3 sequence reads: CASSSPGQGTYKQYF. CDR3 nucleotide sequence: TGTGCCAGCAGCTCACCGGGACAGGGGACCTACAAGCAGTACTTC.

The V call is TRBV4-2, the J call TRBJ1-2; perhaps TRBD1 as D (6 bases). CDR1 and CDR2 from the germline V gene are LGHNA and YNFKEQ. Trimming left V 4 bases short and J 4 bases short, with 10 bases between. The CDR3 covers 13 residues. CDR3 DNA: TGTGCCAGCAGCCCCAGGGGTACCTATGGCTACACCTTC. Protein: CASSPRGTYGYTF.

The chain employs TRBV7-9 and TRBJ1-2; a weak D match, TRBD1 (6 bases). V gave up 2 bases and J gave up 2 bases, with 12 bases separating them. The CDR3 contains 15 residues. Germline V gene sequence: CDR1 SEHNR, CDR2 FQNEAQ (reference sequence). CDR3 sequence: CASSLRGTENYGYTF. CDR3 in DNA: TGTGCCAGCAGCTTAAGGGGGACGGAGAACTATGGCTACACCTTC.

This clonotype was counted a few times. V gene TRBV6-1 combines with J gene TRBJ2-1; D gene unclear. This CDR3 comprises 11 residues. Per germline, CDR1 MNHNS and CDR2 SASEGT. V lost 6 bases, J lost 10 bases, and 10 bases lay in between. The CDR3 spells CASSRLQEQFF. The CDR3 DNA is TGTGCCAGCAGCCGGCTCCAGGAGCAGTTCTTC.

This chain uses TRBV6-2 or TRBV6-3 with TRBJ2-4; D ambiguous. Near its end, the DNA agrees better with TRBJ2-7, so the J call may be wrong. Germline CDR1 and CDR2: MNHEY and SVGEGT. The CDR3 loop spans 13 amino acids. DNA for the CDR3: TGTGCCAGCATTAAGGGCCCCACGGGCGAGCAGTACTTC. Its translation: CASIKGPTGEQYF.

The chain has TRBV6-2 or TRBV6-3 and TRBJ2-5; maybe TRBD1 (5 bases). CDR3 size: 15 residues. Trimming stripped 6 bases from V and 2 bases from J, with 16 bases between. Germline V CDR1 and CDR2: MNHEY, SVGEGT. The CDR3 DNA follows: TGTGCCAGCAGGTTAGGGGCCGGACGTCAAGAGACCCAGTACTTC. It codes for CASRLGAGRQETQYF.

Points on this clonotype: The germline gene is not matched at one end of the junction; a read error may be the cause. J is TRBJ2-3 and V is TRBV20-1; 9 positions match TRBD2. The CDR3 contains 13 residues. Germline V lookup: CDR1 DFQATT, CDR2 SNEGSKA (reference sequence). CDR3 region: CSVSGGLTDTRYF. In DNA form, the CDR3 reads TGCAGTGTTAGCGGGGGTCTAACAGATACGCGGTATTTT.

The CDR3, as DNA: TGTGCCAGCAGTCCTCATCCGGGACTAGAGGCAGGGACCCAGTACTTC. It yields the protein CASSPHPGLEAGTQYF. This sequence joins TRBV6-5 and TRBJ2-5, with TRBD2 matching over 8 bases. Germline CDR1 MNHEY, CDR2 SVGAGI. CDR3 length: 16 residues. Trimming at V came to 5 bases and at J to 7 bases, leaving 15 bases not matched to a gene.

This clonotype came up once. The V call is TRBV27, the J call TRBJ2-3; D is unresolved. V was pared by 5 bases and J by 6 bases, with 6 bases between. Germline V gene sequence: CDR1 MNHEY, CDR2 SMNVEV (reference sequence). The CDR3 consists of 11 residues. The CDR3 nucleotides are TGTGCCAGCAGTATAAGCGATACGCAGTATTTT. Translated, it gives CASSISDTQYF.

This clonotype was seen more than once but under ten times. An end of the junction does not agree with germline; a read error may underlie this. J is TRBJ2-6 and V is TRBV9; D is unresolved. The CDR3 loop spans 15 amino acids. The germline V gene has CDR1 SGDLS and CDR2 YYNGEE. Here the CDR3 DNA reads TGTGCCGGCAGCGTAGTGGTCTCTGGGGCCAACGTCCTGACTTTC. Protein: CAGSVVVSGANVLTF.

This clonotype appeared once. The rearrangement links TRBV9 to TRBJ2-1; TRBD1 aligns across 11 bases. Unmatched junction bases numbered 13, after V lost 0 bases and J lost 2 bases. CDR1 and CDR2 from the germline V gene are SGDLS and YYNGEE. The CDR3 has 20 amino acids. Written as DNA, the CDR3 is TGTGCCAGCAGCGTAGCTACCGGACAGGGGGCGCGGGTGACCTACAATGAGCAGTTCTTC. It codes for CASSVATGQGARVTYNEQFF.

The chain uses TRBV6-4 and TRBJ2-3; 7 bases are a match to TRBD1. The V gene end was trimmed by 2 bases and the J gene end by 3 bases; junction bases not matched to a gene: 5. This CDR3 has 15 amino acids. The germline CDR1 and CDR2 sequences are MRHNA and SNTAGT. CDR3 nucleotide sequence: TGTGCCAGCAGTGACGGGACAGAATTAACAGATACGCAGTATTTT. It specifies CASSDGTELTDTQYF.

V is TRBV6-6 and J is TRBJ2-5, with D maybe TRBD2 (6 bases). The CDR3 runs 11 residues. V was trimmed by 11 bases and J by 4 bases, leaving 11 bases between them. Looked up from germline, CDR1 is MNHNY and CDR2 is SVGAGI (reference sequence). CDR3 sequence reads: CAVYGGETQYF. CDR3 in DNA: TGTGCCGTCTACGGGGGAGAGACCCAGTACTTC.

The table lists this clonotype with a few counts. J is TRBJ2-7 and V is TRBV12-3 or TRBV12-4; D is tentatively TRBD1 or TRBD2 (6 bases each). Trimming pared 4 bases from V and 2 bases from J, leaving 15 bases between. The CDR3 is 15 amino acids. DNA for the CDR3: TGTGCCAGCAGTTCCGAGGGGGGCCCCCCCTACGAGCAGTACTTC. Its translation: CASSSEGGPPYEQYF.

The rearrangement uses TRBV27 and TRBJ1-6, with D perhaps matching TRBD1 (5 bases). Germline CDR1 reads MNHEY; CDR2 reads SMNVEV (reference sequence). CDR3 size: 14 residues. Trimming took off 5 bases at V and 5 bases at J, with 10 bases between the two ends. In DNA form, the CDR3 reads TGTGCCAGCAGTGTTGGGACCCATAATTCACCCCTCCACTTT. It encodes CASSVGTHNSPLHF.

This chain joins TRBV25-1 and TRBJ2-1; TRBD2 matches 7 bases. Germline V gene lookup returns CDR1 MGHDK and CDR2 SYGVNS. V lost 7 bases, J lost 3 bases, and 9 bases stayed unmatched. The CDR3 runs to 15 residues. The CDR3 sequence is CASNVGGTGYNEQFF. The CDR3 DNA sequence: TGTGCCAGCAACGTGGGAGGGACGGGCTACAATGAGCAGTTCTTC.

The chain carries TRBV10-2 and TRBJ2-1, with 9 bases that match TRBD2. The CDR3 length is 16 residues. Germline V lookup: CDR1 WSHSY, CDR2 SAAADI. J lost 9 bases, V lost 3 bases, and 12 bases had no gene match. CDR3 sequence (DNA): TGCGCCAGCAGTGACCCCGGGACTAGCTATGCTAGTGAGCAGTTCTTC. It specifies CASSDPGTSYASEQFF.

This chain links TRBV9 with TRBJ2-7; 11 bases are a match to TRBD2. The end of the DNA is better explained by TRBJ2-5, so the J call may be wrong. Germline V gene sequence: CDR1 SGDLS, CDR2 YYNGEE. The CDR3 is made up of 16 amino acids. CDR3: CASSRSGGAISETQYF. CDR3 nucleotides: TGTGCCAGCAGTCGTAGCGGGGGGGCAATTTCGGAGACCCAGTACTTC.

This sequence joins TRBV11-1 and TRBJ2-7; D uncertain. The CDR3 loop spans 14 amino acids. Germline CDR1 SGHAT, CDR2 FQDESV (reference sequence). V was cut by 4 bases and J by 2 bases, with 12 bases left in between. CDR3 sequence: CASSSPHVTYEQYF. CDR3 sequence (DNA): TGTGCCAGCAGCTCGCCACACGTTACCTACGAGCAGTACTTC. Based on the CDR3 plus reference TRBV11-1 and TRBJ2-7, the full variable domain is EAEVAQSPRYKITEKSQAVAFWCDPISGHATLYWYRQILGQGPELLVQFQDESVVDDSQLPKDRFSAERLKGVDSTLKIQPAELGDSAMYLCASSSPHVTYEQYFGPGTRLTVT.